One sample yielded the 21 T cell receptor beta chains listed below, sequenced in a study of cytomegalovirus exposure and HLA in healthy donors. This PCR relied on a set of 60 Vbeta primers and 13 Jbeta primers. Assay: immunoSEQ multiplex PCR; the TCRdb copy retains only in-frame clones and omits some. The sample shows about 160,000 clones, about 80% of them seen only once. Material: PBMCs. The receptors here all came from a man aged 25 to 40 in good health and CMV-seropositive.

V gene TRBV28 combines with J gene TRBJ1-1, with D possibly matching TRBD1 (6 bases). V gave up 1 base and J gave up 6 bases, with 15 bases separating them. The CDR3 has 15 residues. Germline values: CDR1 MDHEN, CDR2 SYDVKM. This chain's CDR3 is CASSLSRRGDAEAFF. Here the CDR3 DNA reads TGTGCCAGCAGTTTATCGCGCAGGGGTGACGCTGAAGCTTTCTTT. Filled out from reference TRBV28 and TRBJ1-1, the complete variable domain reads DVKVTQSSRYLVKRTGEKVFLECVQDMDHENMFWYRQDPGLGLRLIYFSYDVKMKEKGDIPEGYSVSREKKERFSLILESASTNQTSMYLCASSLSRRGDAEAFFGQGTRLTVV.

The chain combines TRBV28 with TRBJ1-1, with D unresolved. The CDR3 contains 15 residues. Germline V CDR1 and CDR2: MDHEN, SYDVKM. Trimming shortened V by 1 base and J by 2 bases, and 11 bases separated the two germline ends. The CDR3 coding sequence is TGTGCCAGCAGTTTATTGTCGGCGGGAAACACTGAAGCTTTCTTT. Translating gives CASSLLSAGNTEAFF.

The rearrangement uses TRBV14 and TRBJ1-6; D remains unclear. From germline, CDR1 is SGHDN and CDR2 FVKESK. This CDR3 is built from 17 residues. The V end lost 1 base, the J end lost 0 bases, and 10 bases lay between the germline ends. CDR3 nucleotide sequence: TGTGCCAGCAGCCAAGTCTTTGGTAGCTCCTATAATTCACCCCTCCACTTT. Residues: CASSQVFGSSYNSPLHF. Looking up the rest from reference TRBV14 and TRBJ1-6 gives the full variable domain: EAGVTQFPSHSVIEKGQTVTLRCDPISGHDNLYWYRRVMGKEIKFLLHFVKESKQDESGMPNNRFLAERTGGTYSTLKVQPAELEDSGVYFCASSQVFGSSYNSPLHFGNGTRLTVT.

V is TRBV9 and J is TRBJ1-5; no reliable D call. The CDR3 runs to 14 residues. The germline CDR1 and CDR2 sequences are SGDLS and YYNGEE. With 3 bases removed from V and 3 bases from J, the gap between germline ends came to 10 bases. As DNA, the CDR3 is TGTGCCAGCAGCGACGGACTGAACAATCAGCCCCAGCATTTT. This sequence encodes CASSDGLNNQPQHF.

The J gene is TRBJ2-7, the V gene TRBV28, with D perhaps matching TRBD1 (7 bases). V gave up 5 bases and J gave up 6 bases, with 23 bases separating them. Germline V gene lookup returns CDR1 MDHEN and CDR2 SYDVKM. CDR3 length: 16 residues. The CDR3 here is CASSPEGANDPSEQYF. Written as DNA, the CDR3 is TGTGCCAGCAGTCCGGAGGGGGCGAATGATCCCAGCGAGCAGTACTTC.

The rearrangement joins TRBV7-3 to TRBJ2-3; perhaps TRBD2 as D (5 bases). Trimming left V 7 bases short and J 0 bases short, with 14 bases between. CDR1 and CDR2 (germline): SGHTA, FQGTGA. This CDR3 has 15 amino acids. The CDR3 reads CASTDGVSSTDTQYF. The CDR3 DNA reads TGTGCCAGCACCGACGGGGTCTCTAGCACAGATACGCAGTATTTT. The entire variable domain, with the rest obtained from reference TRBV7-3 and TRBJ2-3, is as follows: GAGVSQTPSNKVTEKGKYVELRCDPISGHTALYWYRQSLGQGPEFLIYFQGTGAADDSGLPNDRFFAVRPEGSVSTLKIQRTERGDSAVYLCASTDGVSSTDTQYFGPGTRLTVL.

The chain is built from TRBV19 and TRBJ1-6; possible D gene TRBD1, 5 bases. The germline CDR1 and CDR2 sequences are LNHDA and SQIVND (reference sequence). Trimming shortened V by 1 base and J by 10 bases, and 17 bases separated the two germline ends. This CDR3 spans 16 amino acids. CDR3 in DNA: TGTGCCAGTAGTATAGGGTACGGTGCGGGGGGATCACCCCTCCACTTT. It specifies CASSIGYGAGGSPLHF.

V gene TRBV4-1 combines with J gene TRBJ2-3; 7 nucleotides line up with TRBD2. Germline CDR1 and CDR2: MGHRA and YSYEKL. Trimming removed 8 bases from V and 6 bases from J; junction bases left unmatched: 14. The CDR3 has 15 amino acids. The CDR3 DNA reads as TGCGCCAGCGGCCTGGGTGGCGGGGGAAGGGATACGCAGTATTTT. Amino acids: CASGLGGGGRDTQYF.

The CDR3 is CASRGRGETQYF. CDR3 DNA sequence: TGTGCCAGCAGAGGGAGGGGAGAGACCCAGTACTTC. The chain links TRBV7-2 to TRBJ2-5, with TRBD2 identical over 7 bases. The CDR3 contains 12 residues. Germline-derived CDR1 and CDR2 are SGHTA and FQGNSA. The V and J ends lost 6 bases and 4 bases, in that order; junction bases with no gene match: 2. The entire variable domain, with the rest obtained from reference TRBV7-2 and TRBJ2-5, is as follows: GAGVSQSPSNKVTEKGKDVELRCDPISGHTALYWYRQSLGQGLEFLIYFQGNSAPDKSGLPSDRFSAERTGGSVSTLTIQRTQQEDSAVYLCASRGRGETQYFGPGTRLLVL.

This clone was seen only once. This rearrangement joins TRBV28 to TRBJ2-7; 7 bases align to TRBD1. There are 16 residues in the CDR3. V lost 2 bases to trimming and J lost 2 bases; unmatched junction nucleotides: 9. Germline V gene data show CDR1 as MDHEN and CDR2 as SYDVKM. CDR3 residues: CASSLLYRGPPYEQYF. CDR3 nucleotide sequence: TGTGCCAGCAGTTTACTCTACAGGGGCCCCCCCTACGAGCAGTACTTC.

The chain links TRBV27 to TRBJ2-5; 8 positions match TRBD1. The germline V gene has CDR1 MNHEY and CDR2 SMNVEV (reference sequence). The V segment lost 2 bases and the J segment 6 bases; nucleotides outside the gene matches: 2. The CDR3 spans 13 residues. CDR3 in DNA: TGTGCCAGCAGTTTAGGACAGGGCCAGACCCAGTACTTC. Translating gives CASSLGQGQTQYF.

The rearrangement links TRBV29-1 to TRBJ2-1; 11 nucleotides line up with TRBD1. The CDR3 spans 14 residues. V shed 7 bases and J 6 bases; nucleotides not matched to a gene: 8. From germline, CDR1 is SQVTM and CDR2 ANQGSEA. The CDR3 bases are TGCAGCGCGGCTACGGGACAGGGGGGCAATGAGCAGTTCTTC. Its protein product is CSAATGQGGNEQFF.

J is TRBJ2-1 and V is TRBV27, with 7 bases lining up with TRBD2. Germline V gene data show CDR1 as MNHEY and CDR2 as SMNVEV (reference sequence). This CDR3 is built from 14 residues. The V and J ends lost 4 bases and 3 bases, in that order; junction bases with no gene match: 3. The DNA for the CDR3 is TGTGCCAGCAGTTCGGGACTACTCTACAATGAGCAGTTCTTC. This encodes CASSSGLLYNEQFF.

This chain joins TRBV19 and TRBJ1-5, with D perhaps TRBD1 (6 bases). This CDR3 spans 13 amino acids. Germline V gene lookup returns CDR1 LNHDA and CDR2 SQIVND (reference sequence). The V end was cut by 6 bases, the J end by 6 bases, with 12 bases between. CDR3 amino acids: CASRGGLGQPQHF. The CDR3 DNA is TGTGCCAGTAGGGGGGGGCTAGGTCAGCCCCAGCATTTT.

This clone came up once. The chain joins TRBV12-5 to TRBJ1-5; D ambiguous. This CDR3 is 15 amino acids long. CDR1 and CDR2 from the germline V gene are LGHNT and FRNRAP. V was trimmed by 7 bases and J by 2 bases, leaving 15 bases between them. The CDR3 is CASATREGGNQPQHF. As DNA, the CDR3 is TGTGCTAGTGCCACCCGGGAGGGAGGCAATCAGCCCCAGCATTTT.

The genes are TRBV5-5 and TRBJ1-2, with TRBD1 matching 7 bases. V shed 4 bases and J 3 bases; nucleotides not matched to a gene: 3. Germline assignment: CDR1 SGHKS and CDR2 YYEKEE (reference sequence). The CDR3 covers 13 residues. CDR3 nucleotides: TGTGCCAGCAGCCCGGGACAGTACTATGGCTACACCTTC. It codes for CASSPGQYYGYTF.

The chain employs TRBV7-6 and TRBJ1-1, with 10 bases lining up with TRBD1. Germline trimming cut 0 bases from V and 4 bases from J; bases unmatched to any gene: 11. Per germline, CDR1 SGHVS and CDR2 FNYEAQ. This CDR3 is 18 amino acids long. This CDR3 reads CASSLAQGGTGDSTEAFF. The CDR3 bases are TGTGCCAGCAGCTTAGCGCAGGGTGGGACAGGGGATAGCACTGAAGCTTTCTTT. The complete variable domain, with remaining parts taken from reference TRBV7-6 and TRBJ1-1, reads GAGVSQSPRYKVTKRGQDVALRCDPISGHVSLYWYRQALGQGPEFLTYFNYEAQQDKSGLPNDRFSAERPEGSISTLTIQRTEQRDSAMYRCASSLAQGGTGDSTEAFFGQGTRLTVV.

V is TRBV2 and J is TRBJ2-7, with D hard to call. The CDR3 runs to 14 residues. Germline CDR1 is SNHLY and CDR2 is FYNNEI. V lost 2 bases and J lost 4, with 12 bases in between. As DNA, the CDR3 is TGTGCCAGCAGTGAATACCAGGCACAATACGAGCAGTACTTC. The encoded protein is CASSEYQAQYEQYF. The entire variable domain, with the rest obtained from reference TRBV2 and TRBJ2-7, is as follows: EPEVTQTPSHQVTQMGQEVILRCVPISNHLYFYWYRQILGQKVEFLVSFYNNEISEKSEIFDDQFSVERPDGSNFTLKIRSTKLEDSAMYFCASSEYQAQYEQYFGPGTRLTVT.

This rearrangement joins TRBV6-5 to TRBJ2-5; a possible D gene is TRBD1 (6 bases). CDR1 is MNHEY and CDR2 is SVGAGI in the germline V gene. The CDR3 length is 14 residues. Trimming removed 6 bases from V and 1 base from J, with 12 bases in between. CDR3 amino acids: CASSFDRIQETQYF. In DNA, the CDR3 is TGTGCCAGCAGCTTCGACAGGATCCAAGAGACCCAGTACTTC.

The chain recombines TRBV2 with TRBJ1-1; no clear D gene. Trimming took off 2 bases at V and 8 bases at J, with 9 bases between the two ends. The CDR3 sequence is 12 residues long. In germline, CDR1 is SNHLY, CDR2 FYNNEI. CDR3 in DNA: TGTGCCAGCAGTGAACTTTTGGAGGAAGCTTTCTTT. Amino acids: CASSELLEEAFF.

The rearrangement links TRBV28 to TRBJ1-5; 7 positions agree with TRBD1. The CDR3 consists of 15 residues. Germline V gives CDR1 MDHEN, CDR2 SYDVKM. V was pared by 5 bases and J by 7 bases, with 11 bases of the junction left unmatched. CDR3 nucleotides: TGTGCCAGCAGTCTCGAAACAGGGGCACGGCAGCCCCAGCATTTT. This translates into CASSLETGARQPQHF. Together with reference TRBV28 and TRBJ1-5, the CDR3 gives the full variable domain: DVKVTQSSRYLVKRTGEKVFLECVQDMDHENMFWYRQDPGLGLRLIYFSYDVKMKEKGDIPEGYSVSREKKERFSLILESASTNQTSMYLCASSLETGARQPQHFGDGTRLSIL.